Detailed here is one T cell receptor (beta chain). Its target is unknown. This CDR3 has 15 residues. The ends lost 2 bases at V and 5 bases at J; junction bases unmatched: 8. Per germline, CDR1 SGHRS and CDR2 YFSETQ. Repertoires were generated with immunoSEQ multiplex PCR, while TCRdb's copy carries only in-frame clones and drops some. The table records 2 million to 3 million clones, roughly 93% of them present only once. This entry belongs to a study of shared clonotypes between healthy human individuals. Study-level information: Participating donors consisted of two women and a few men aged 18 to 49. A donor's plate count was three for CD4 naive and three for CD4 memory; CD8 naive had two and CD8 memory one.

Study results and limitations: The low donor count limited represented genetic and exposure-history diversity.

The clonotype comes from a man aged 18-30 years in good health. Some clones in this sample may be carry-over from other donors' samples. V usage is TRBV5-1 and J usage is TRBJ2-3; TRBD1 matches 7 bases. The sequencing sample was made of naive CD4+ T cells from PBMCs. The subset is: CD45RA+ positively selected. CDR3 loop: CASSFRTGTRDTQYF. CDR3 in DNA: TGCGCCAGCAGCTTCCGGACAGGAACCCGAGATACGCAGTATTTT.